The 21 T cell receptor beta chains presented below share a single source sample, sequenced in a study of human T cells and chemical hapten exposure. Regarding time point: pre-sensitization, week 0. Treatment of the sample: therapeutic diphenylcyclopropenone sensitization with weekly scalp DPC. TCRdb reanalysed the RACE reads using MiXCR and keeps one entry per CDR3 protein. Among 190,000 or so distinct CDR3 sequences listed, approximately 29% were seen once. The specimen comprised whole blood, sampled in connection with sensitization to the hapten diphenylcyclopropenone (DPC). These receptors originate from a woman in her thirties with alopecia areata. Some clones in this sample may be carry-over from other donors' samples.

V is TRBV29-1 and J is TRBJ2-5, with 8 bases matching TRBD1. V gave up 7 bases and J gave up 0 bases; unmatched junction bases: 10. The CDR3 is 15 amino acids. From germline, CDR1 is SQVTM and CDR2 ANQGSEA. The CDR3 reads CSAPLDRADQETQYF. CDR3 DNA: TGCAGCGCCCCTCTGGACAGGGCTGACCAAGAGACCCAGTACTTC.

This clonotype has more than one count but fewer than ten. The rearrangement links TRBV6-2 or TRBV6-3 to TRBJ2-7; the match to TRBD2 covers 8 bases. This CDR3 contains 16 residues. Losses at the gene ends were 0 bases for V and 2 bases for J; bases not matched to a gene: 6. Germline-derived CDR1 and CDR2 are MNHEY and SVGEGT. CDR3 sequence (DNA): TGTGCCAGCAGTTACTCCCAGCTAGCGGGCGCCTACGAGCAGTACTTC. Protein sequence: CASSYSQLAGAYEQYF.

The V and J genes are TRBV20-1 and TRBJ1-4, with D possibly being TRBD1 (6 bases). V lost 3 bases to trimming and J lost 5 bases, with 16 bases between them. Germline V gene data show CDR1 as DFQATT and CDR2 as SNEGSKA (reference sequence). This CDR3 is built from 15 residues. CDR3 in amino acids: CSASVSGQGNEKLFF. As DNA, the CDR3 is TGCAGTGCTAGTGTCTCTGGTCAGGGGAATGAAAAACTGTTTTTT.

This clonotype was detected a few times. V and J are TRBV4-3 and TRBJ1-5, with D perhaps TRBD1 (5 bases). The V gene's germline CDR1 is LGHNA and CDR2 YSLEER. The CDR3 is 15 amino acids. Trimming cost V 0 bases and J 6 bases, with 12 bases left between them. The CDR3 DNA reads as TGCGCCAGCAGCCAAGATCTAAGGGGAGGTCAGCCCCAGCATTTT. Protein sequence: CASSQDLRGGQPQHF.

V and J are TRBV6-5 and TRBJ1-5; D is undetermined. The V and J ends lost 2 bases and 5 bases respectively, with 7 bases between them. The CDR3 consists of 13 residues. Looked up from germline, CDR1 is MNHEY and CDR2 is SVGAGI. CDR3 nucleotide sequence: TGTGCCAGCAGTTACGTAGCAGATCAGCCCCAGCATTTT. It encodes CASSYVADQPQHF.

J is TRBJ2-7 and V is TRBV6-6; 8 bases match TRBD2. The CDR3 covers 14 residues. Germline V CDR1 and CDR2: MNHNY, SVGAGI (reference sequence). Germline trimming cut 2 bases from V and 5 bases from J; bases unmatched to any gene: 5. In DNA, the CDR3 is TGTGCCAGCAGTTACCCGGGAGGGCCCAACGAGCAGTACTTC. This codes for CASSYPGGPNEQYF.

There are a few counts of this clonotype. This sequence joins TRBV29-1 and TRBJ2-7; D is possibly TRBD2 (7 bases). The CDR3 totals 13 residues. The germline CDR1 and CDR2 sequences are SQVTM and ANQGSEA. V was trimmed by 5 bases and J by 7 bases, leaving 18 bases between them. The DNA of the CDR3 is TGCAGCGTTCGTGGGGAGGGGGGATGGGAGCAGTACTTC. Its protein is CSVRGEGGWEQYF.

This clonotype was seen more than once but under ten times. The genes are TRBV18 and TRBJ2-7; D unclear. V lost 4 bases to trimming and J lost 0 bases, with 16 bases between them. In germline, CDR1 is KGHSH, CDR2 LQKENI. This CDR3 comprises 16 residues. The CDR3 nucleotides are TGTGCCAGCTCACTAATCGGTGACGGTTACTCCTACGAGCAGTACTTC. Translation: CASSLIGDGYSYEQYF.

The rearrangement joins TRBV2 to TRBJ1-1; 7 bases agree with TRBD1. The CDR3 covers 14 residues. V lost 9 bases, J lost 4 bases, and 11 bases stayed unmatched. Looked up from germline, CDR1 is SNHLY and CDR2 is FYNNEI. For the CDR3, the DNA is TGTGCCAGTGAGAAACAGGGGACGGGCACTGAAGCTTTCTTT. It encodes CASEKQGTGTEAFF.

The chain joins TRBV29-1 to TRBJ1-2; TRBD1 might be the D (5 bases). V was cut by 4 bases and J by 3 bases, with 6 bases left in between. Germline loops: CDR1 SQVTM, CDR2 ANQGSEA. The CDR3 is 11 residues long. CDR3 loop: CSVGDHYGYTF. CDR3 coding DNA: TGCAGCGTTGGGGACCACTATGGCTACACCTTC. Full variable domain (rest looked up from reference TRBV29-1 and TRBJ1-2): SAVISQKPSRDICQRGTSLTIQCQVDSQVTMMFWYRQQPGQSLTLIATANQGSEATYESGFVIDKFPISRPNLTFSTLTVSNMSPEDSSIYLCSVGDHYGYTFGSGTRLTVV.

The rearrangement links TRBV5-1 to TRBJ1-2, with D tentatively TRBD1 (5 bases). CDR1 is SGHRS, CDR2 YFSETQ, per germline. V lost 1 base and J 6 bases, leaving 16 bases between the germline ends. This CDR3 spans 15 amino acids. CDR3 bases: TGCGCCAGCAGCTTGTTAGGGGCACAGGCGAATGGCTACACCTTC. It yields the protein CASSLLGAQANGYTF.

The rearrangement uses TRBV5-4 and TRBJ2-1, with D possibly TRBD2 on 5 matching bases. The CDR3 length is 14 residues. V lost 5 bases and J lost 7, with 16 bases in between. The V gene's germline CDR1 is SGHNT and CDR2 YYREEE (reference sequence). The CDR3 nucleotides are TGTGCCAGCAGGCCGGACTTGGTTGGTAATGAGCAGTTCTTC. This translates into CASRPDLVGNEQFF.

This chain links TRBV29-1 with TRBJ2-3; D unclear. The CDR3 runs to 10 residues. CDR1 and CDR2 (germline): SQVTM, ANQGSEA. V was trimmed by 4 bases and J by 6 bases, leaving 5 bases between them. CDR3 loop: CSVVVDTQYF. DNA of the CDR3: TGCAGCGTTGTGGTCGATACGCAGTATTTT.

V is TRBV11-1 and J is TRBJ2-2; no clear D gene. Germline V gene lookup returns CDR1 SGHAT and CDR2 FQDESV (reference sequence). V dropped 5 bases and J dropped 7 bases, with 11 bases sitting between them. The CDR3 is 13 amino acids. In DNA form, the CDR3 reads TGTGCCAGCAGCCCGGATGGTGGCGGGGAGCTGTTTTTT. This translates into CASSPDGGGELFF.

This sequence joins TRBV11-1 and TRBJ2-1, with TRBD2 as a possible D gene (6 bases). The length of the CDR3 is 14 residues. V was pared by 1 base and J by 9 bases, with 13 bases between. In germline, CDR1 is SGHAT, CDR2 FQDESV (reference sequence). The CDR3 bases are TGTGCCAGCAGCTTAGAAGGTCGGGGAGGTGAGCAGTTCTTC. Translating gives CASSLEGRGGEQFF.

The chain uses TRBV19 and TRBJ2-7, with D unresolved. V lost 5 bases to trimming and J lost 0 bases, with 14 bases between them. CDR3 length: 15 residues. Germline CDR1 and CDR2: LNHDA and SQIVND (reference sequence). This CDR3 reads CASSPTKWSSYEQYF. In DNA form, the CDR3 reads TGTGCCAGTAGTCCCACTAAGTGGAGCTCCTACGAGCAGTACTTC.

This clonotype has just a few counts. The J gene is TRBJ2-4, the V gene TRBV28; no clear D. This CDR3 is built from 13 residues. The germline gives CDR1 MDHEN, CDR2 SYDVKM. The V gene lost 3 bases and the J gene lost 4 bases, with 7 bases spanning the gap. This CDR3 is CASSLGTKNIQYF. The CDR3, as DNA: TGTGCCAGCAGTTTGGGCACGAAAAACATTCAGTACTTC.

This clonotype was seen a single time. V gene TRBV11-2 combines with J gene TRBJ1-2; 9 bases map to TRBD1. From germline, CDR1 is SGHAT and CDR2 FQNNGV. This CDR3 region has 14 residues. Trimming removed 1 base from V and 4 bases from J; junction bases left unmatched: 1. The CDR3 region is CASSLGTGAYGYTF. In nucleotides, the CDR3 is TGTGCCAGCAGCTTAGGGACAGGGGCCTATGGCTACACCTTC.

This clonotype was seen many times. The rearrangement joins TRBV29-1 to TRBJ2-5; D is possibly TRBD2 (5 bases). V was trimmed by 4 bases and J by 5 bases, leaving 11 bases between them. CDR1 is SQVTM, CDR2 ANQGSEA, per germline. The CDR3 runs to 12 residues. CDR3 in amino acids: CSVVRGLETQYF. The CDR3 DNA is TGCAGCGTTGTACGGGGATTGGAGACCCAGTACTTC. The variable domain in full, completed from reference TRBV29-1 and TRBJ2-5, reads SAVISQKPSRDICQRGTSLTIQCQVDSQVTMMFWYRQQPGQSLTLIATANQGSEATYESGFVIDKFPISRPNLTFSTLTVSNMSPEDSSIYLCSVVRGLETQYFGPGTRLLVL.

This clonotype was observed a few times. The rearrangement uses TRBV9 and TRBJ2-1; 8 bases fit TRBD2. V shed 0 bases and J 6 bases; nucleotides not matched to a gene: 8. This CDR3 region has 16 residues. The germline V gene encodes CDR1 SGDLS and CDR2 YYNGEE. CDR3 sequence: CASSVVGLAGFNEQFF. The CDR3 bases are TGTGCCAGCAGCGTAGTCGGGTTAGCGGGATTCAATGAGCAGTTCTTC.

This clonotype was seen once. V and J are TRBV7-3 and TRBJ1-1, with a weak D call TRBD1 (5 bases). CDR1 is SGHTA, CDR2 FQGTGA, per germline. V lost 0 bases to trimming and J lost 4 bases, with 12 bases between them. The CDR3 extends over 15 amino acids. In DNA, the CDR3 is TGTGCCAGCAGCTTAACTCATAAGGGGCTCACTGAAGCTTTCTTT. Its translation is CASSLTHKGLTEAFF.